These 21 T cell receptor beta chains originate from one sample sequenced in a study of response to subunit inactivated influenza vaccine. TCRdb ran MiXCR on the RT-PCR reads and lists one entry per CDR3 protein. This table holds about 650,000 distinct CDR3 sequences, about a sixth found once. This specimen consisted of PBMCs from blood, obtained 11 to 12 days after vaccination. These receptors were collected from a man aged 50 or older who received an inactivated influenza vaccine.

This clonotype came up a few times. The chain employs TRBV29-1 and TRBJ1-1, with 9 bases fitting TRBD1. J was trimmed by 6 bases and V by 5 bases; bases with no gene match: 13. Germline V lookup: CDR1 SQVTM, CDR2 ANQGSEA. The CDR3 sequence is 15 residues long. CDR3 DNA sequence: TGCAGCGTTCGGACAGGGGCCCGCGGATGGGCTGAAGCTTTCTTT. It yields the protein CSVRTGARGWAEAFF.

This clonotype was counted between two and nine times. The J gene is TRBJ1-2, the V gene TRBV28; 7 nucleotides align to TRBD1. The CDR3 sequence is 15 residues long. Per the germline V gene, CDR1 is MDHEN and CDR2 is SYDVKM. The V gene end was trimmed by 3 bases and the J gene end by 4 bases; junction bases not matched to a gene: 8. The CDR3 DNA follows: TGTGCCAGCAGTTTCCCCCGGGACAGTGGCTATGGCTACACCTTC. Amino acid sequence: CASSFPRDSGYGYTF.

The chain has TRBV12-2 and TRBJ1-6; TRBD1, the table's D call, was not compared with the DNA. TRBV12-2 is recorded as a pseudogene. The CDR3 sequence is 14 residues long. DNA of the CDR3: TGTGCAAGTCGCCTTCCGGGACTAAATTCACCCCTCCACTTT. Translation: CASRLPGLNSPLHF.

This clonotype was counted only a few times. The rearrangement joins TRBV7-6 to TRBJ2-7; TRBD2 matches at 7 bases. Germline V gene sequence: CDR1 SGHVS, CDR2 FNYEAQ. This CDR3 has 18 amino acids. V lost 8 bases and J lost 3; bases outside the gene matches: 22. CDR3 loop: CASGRLTSDPLFGYEQYF. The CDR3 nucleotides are TGTGCCAGCGGGAGGTTAACTAGCGACCCTCTTTTCGGCTACGAGCAGTACTTC.

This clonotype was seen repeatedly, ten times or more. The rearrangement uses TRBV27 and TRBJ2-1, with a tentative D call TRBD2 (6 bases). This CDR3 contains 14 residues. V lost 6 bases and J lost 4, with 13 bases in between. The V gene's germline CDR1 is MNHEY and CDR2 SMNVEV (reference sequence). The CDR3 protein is CASRRDLGYNEQFF. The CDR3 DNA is TGTGCCAGCAGAAGGGACTTGGGGTACAATGAGCAGTTCTTC.

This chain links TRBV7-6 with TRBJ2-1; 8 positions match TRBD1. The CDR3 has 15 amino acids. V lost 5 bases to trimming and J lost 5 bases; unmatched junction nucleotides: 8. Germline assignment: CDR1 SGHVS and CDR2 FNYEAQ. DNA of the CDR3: TGTGCCAGCAGCACTAGACAGGGGCCAGACAATGAGCAGTTCTTC. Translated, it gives CASSTRQGPDNEQFF.

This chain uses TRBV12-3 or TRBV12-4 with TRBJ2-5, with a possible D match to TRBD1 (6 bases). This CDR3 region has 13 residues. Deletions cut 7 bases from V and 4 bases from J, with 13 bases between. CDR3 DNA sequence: TGTGCCAGCACAGGGGAGTATGGAGAGACCCAGTACTTC. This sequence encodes CASTGEYGETQYF.

CDR3 loop: CASSLVDSPYGYTF. The CDR3 coding sequence is TGTGCCAGCAGTTTAGTGGACAGTCCCTATGGCTACACCTTC. The rearrangement uses TRBV28 and TRBJ1-2; D might be TRBD1 (6 bases). The CDR3 extends over 14 amino acids. The V and J ends lost 2 bases and 4 bases respectively, with 11 bases between them. Germline-derived CDR1 and CDR2 are MDHEN and SYDVKM.

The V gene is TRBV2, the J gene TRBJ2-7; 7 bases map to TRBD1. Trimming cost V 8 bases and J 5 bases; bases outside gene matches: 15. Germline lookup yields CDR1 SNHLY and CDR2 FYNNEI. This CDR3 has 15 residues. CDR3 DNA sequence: TGTGCCAGCCTCCCTCCCGGGACAGAACTACACGAGCAGTACTTC. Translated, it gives CASLPPGTELHEQYF.

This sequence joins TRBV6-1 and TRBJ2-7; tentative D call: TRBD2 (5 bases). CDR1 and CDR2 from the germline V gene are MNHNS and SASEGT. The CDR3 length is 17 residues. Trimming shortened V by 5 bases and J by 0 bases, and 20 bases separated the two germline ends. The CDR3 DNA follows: TGTGCCAGCAGTCGCGGACTGACGACTACTAGCTCCTACGAGCAGTACTTC. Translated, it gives CASSRGLTTTSSYEQYF.

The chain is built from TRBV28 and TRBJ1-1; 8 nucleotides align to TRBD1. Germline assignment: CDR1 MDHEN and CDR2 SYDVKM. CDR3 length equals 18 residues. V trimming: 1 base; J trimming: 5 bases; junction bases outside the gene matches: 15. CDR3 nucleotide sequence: TGTGCCAGCAGTTTATTCAGTGCGGCGACAGGGGTAAGGACTGAAGCTTTCTTT. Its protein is CASSLFSAATGVRTEAFF.

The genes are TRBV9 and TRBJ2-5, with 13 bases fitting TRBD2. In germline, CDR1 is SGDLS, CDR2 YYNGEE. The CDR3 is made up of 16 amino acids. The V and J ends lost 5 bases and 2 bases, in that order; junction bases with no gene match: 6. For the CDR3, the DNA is TGTGCCAGCAGTAACCCGGGACTAGCGGGACAAGAGACCCAGTACTTC. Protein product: CASSNPGLAGQETQYF.

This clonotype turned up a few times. For the CDR3, the DNA is TGCGCCAGCAGCTTGGAAAGCGAGTCGAACACTGAAGCTTTCTTT. Translating it yields CASSLESESNTEAFF. The chain couples TRBV5-1 to TRBJ1-1, with D unclear. This CDR3 comprises 15 residues. In germline, CDR1 is SGHRS, CDR2 YFSETQ. V shed 0 bases and J shed 1 base, with 10 bases lying between them.

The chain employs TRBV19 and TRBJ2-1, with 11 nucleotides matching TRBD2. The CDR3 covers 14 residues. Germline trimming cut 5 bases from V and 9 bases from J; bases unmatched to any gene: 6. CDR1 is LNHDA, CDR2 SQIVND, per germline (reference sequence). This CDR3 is CASSDRLAGSEQFF. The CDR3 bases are TGTGCCAGTAGTGATCGACTAGCGGGGTCTGAGCAGTTCTTC.

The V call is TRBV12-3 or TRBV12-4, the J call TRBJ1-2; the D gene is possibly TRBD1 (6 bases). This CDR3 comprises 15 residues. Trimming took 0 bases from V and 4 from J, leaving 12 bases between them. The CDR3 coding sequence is TGTGCCAGCAGTTTAGCGGGGGGGCTTGGCTATGGCTACACCTTC. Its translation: CASSLAGGLGYGYTF.

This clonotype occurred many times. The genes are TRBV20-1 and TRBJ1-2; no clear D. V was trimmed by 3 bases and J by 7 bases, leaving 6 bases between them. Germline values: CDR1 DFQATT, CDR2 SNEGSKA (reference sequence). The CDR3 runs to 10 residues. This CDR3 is CSARTTGYTF. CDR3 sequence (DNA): TGCAGTGCTAGGACGACTGGCTACACCTTC.

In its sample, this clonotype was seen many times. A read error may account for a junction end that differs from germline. CDR3 loop: CASSSQGYEQYF. The CDR3 DNA reads as TGTGCCAGCAGCTCACAGGGCTACGAGCAGTACTTC. The chain links TRBV5-1 to TRBJ2-7; tentatively, D is TRBD1 (6 bases). The CDR3 runs 12 residues. Germline V lookup: CDR1 SGHRS, CDR2 YFSETQ.

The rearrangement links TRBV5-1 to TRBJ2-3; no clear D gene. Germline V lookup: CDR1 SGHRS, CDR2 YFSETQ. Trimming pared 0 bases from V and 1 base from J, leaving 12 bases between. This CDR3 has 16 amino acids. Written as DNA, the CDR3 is TGCGCCAGCAGCTTGGCCTCTCTGCCTGGCACAGATACGCAGTATTTT. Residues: CASSLASLPGTDTQYF.

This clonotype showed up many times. The CDR3 nucleotides are TGCAGCGTTGAAGGGGGGGACCAAGAGACCCAGTACTTC. Encoded protein: CSVEGGDQETQYF. The chain joins TRBV29-1 to TRBJ2-5; weak D call: TRBD2 (6 bases). CDR3 size: 13 residues. Trimming cost V 1 base and J 0 bases, with 6 bases left between them. The germline V gene encodes CDR1 SQVTM and CDR2 ANQGSEA.

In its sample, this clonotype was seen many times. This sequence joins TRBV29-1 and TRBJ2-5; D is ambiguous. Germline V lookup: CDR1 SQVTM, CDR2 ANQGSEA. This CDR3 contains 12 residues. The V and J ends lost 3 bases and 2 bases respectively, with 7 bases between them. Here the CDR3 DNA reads TGCAGCGTTGATAGCAGTCAAGAGACCCAGTACTTC. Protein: CSVDSSQETQYF. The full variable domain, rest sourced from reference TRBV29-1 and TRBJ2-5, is SAVISQKPSRDICQRGTSLTIQCQVDSQVTMMFWYRQQPGQSLTLIATANQGSEATYESGFVIDKFPISRPNLTFSTLTVSNMSPEDSSIYLCSVDSSQETQYFGPGTRLLVL.

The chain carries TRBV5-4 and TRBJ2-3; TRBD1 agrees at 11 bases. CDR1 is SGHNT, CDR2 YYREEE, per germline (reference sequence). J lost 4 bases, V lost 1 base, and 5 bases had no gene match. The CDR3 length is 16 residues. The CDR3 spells CASSLPRTGGADTQYF. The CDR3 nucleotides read TGTGCCAGCAGCTTGCCAAGGACAGGGGGCGCAGATACGCAGTATTTT.